Sequencing of this T cell receptor (beta chain) was carried out in a study of blood T cell repertoires in COVID-19. Germline V gene lookup returns CDR1 LGHNA and CDR2 YSLEER. CDR3 size: 14 residues. After removal of 5 bases from V and 4 bases from J, the junction contained 4 bases not matched to a gene. In the authors' methods: For nucleated cells, counts were estimated from reference gene primer amplification. Assay used: immunoSEQ multiplex PCR; TCRdb lists only in-frame clones, some missing. D and trimming come from the DNA, and the V and J calls and clone size come from that table. Of under 300,000 clones listed, 88% are singletons.

V and J are TRBV4-3 and TRBJ2-3, with 9 bases lining up with TRBD1. Sequencing was performed on PBMCs or T cells enriched from blood (not recorded which). This clonotype was obtained from a woman between 50 and 59 years old who had recovered from COVID-19. The CDR3 loop reads CASSIRQGADTQYF. The CDR3 DNA is TGCGCCAGCAGCATCCGACAGGGGGCAGATACGCAGTATTTT.